This TCR beta chain comes out of a study of blood T cell repertoires in COVID-19. Study-wide context: Donors in the United States, Italy and Spain gave samples during acute or convalescent COVID-19. Sample material is recorded as cDNA or gDNA derived from T cells, B-cell-depleted T cells, or PBMCs.

Germline lookup yields CDR1 SNHLY and CDR2 FYNNEI. The length of the CDR3 is 11 residues. V was trimmed by 6 bases and J by 6 bases, leaving 8 bases between them. The count of this clone is one. Original analysis: Quantification of nucleated cells was approximated via reference gene primer amplification. Measured with immunoSEQ multiplex PCR; TCRdb has only the in-frame clones, and not every one. The V and J calls and clone size are taken from that table; D and trimming were inferred from the DNA. Of about 220,000 clones in the sample, roughly 84% were seen once. The sequence derives from a woman aged 80 or over with acute or convalescent COVID-19. The source material was peripheral blood. This chain joins TRBV2 and TRBJ1-2; no clear D gene. CDR3 in DNA: TGTGCCAGCAGCCCGAGGAATGGCTACACCTTC. Encoded protein: CASSPRNGYTF.